A single sample gave rise to the 31 T cell receptor beta chains below, sequenced in a study of spatial heterogeneity in lung cancer. One entry per CDR3 protein, called by TCRdb with MiXCR from the 5' RACE reads. The table has about 19,000 distinct CDR3 sequences, approximately 11% seen once. Time point meaning: blood at routine non-recurrence follow-up after resection. Sequenced material: PBMCs, taken at follow-up. The receptor source for this set is a female donor with early-stage non-small cell lung cancer.

This chain joins TRBV28 and TRBJ2-7, with 8 positions matching TRBD2. The CDR3 has 16 amino acids. The J segment lost 7 bases and the V segment lost 6 bases, leaving 17 bases of the junction unmatched. The germline V gene encodes CDR1 MDHEN and CDR2 SYDVKM. The CDR3 here is CASSPPGGAGAKEQYF. CDR3 in DNA: TGTGCCAGCAGCCCCCCGGGGGGAGCGGGAGCTAAAGAGCAGTACTTC.

Sample share makes this clonotype medium-sized. J is TRBJ2-2 and V is TRBV7-6; possibly TRBD2 for D (6 bases). V was trimmed by 1 base and J by 6 bases, leaving 12 bases between them. The CDR3 is 15 residues long. The germline gives CDR1 SGHVS, CDR2 FNYEAQ. DNA for the CDR3: TGTGCCAGCAGCTTAGGCGGGGTCGGAGCCGGGGAGCTGTTTTTT. It is translated as CASSLGGVGAGELFF.

The J gene is TRBJ1-1, the V gene TRBV20-1; D may be TRBD1 (5 bases). The CDR3 sequence is 15 residues long. Germline V lookup: CDR1 DFQATT, CDR2 SNEGSKA (reference sequence). Trimming removed 2 bases at V and 0 bases at J, with 13 bases between. CDR3 protein: CSARKEGRMNTEAFF. Written as DNA, the CDR3 is TGCAGTGCTAGAAAGGAGGGGAGGATGAACACTGAAGCTTTCTTT.

This clonotype was detected ten times or more. V gene TRBV5-1 combines with J gene TRBJ2-1, with D perhaps given as TRBD1 or TRBD2 (6 bases each). Trimming removed 8 bases from V and 4 bases from J, with 19 bases in between. Germline V gives CDR1 SGHRS, CDR2 YFSETQ. The CDR3 has 15 residues. CDR3 protein: CASRGGSNMYNEQFF. Written as DNA, the CDR3 is TGCGCCAGTCGAGGGGGGAGTAATATGTACAATGAGCAGTTCTTC. Based on the CDR3 plus reference TRBV5-1 and TRBJ2-1, the full variable domain is KAGVTQTPRYLIKTRGQQVTLSCSPISGHRSVSWYQQTPGQGLQFLFEYFSETQRNKGNFPGRFSGRQFSNSRSEMNVSTLELGDSALYLCASRGGSNMYNEQFFGPGTRLTVL.

There are many counts of this clonotype. The chain joins TRBV28 to TRBJ2-2; TRBD2 aligns across 13 bases. The CDR3 runs 18 residues. With 4 bases clipped from V and 5 bases from J, the junction kept 10 bases outside the gene matches. Germline values: CDR1 MDHEN, CDR2 SYDVKM. CDR3 DNA sequence: TGTGCCAGCAGTTCTACTAGCGGGAGGGCCAGGAGAACCGGGGAGCTGTTTTTT. Its protein product is CASSSTSGRARRTGELFF.

This clonotype has at least ten counts. The chain employs TRBV7-3 and TRBJ2-3, with D possibly TRBD2 on 6 matching bases. Per germline, CDR1 SGHTA and CDR2 FQGTGA. Between the trimmed V and J ends, which lost 3 bases and 2 bases, there was a span of 12 bases. The length of the CDR3 is 15 residues. The DNA for the CDR3 is TGTGCCAGCAGCTTGGACGGGGGATTCACAGATACGCAGTATTTT. Its protein product is CASSLDGGFTDTQYF.

This clonotype was detected only a few times. This sequence joins TRBV28 and TRBJ2-1; possibly TRBD2 for D (5 bases). Per the germline V gene, CDR1 is MDHEN and CDR2 is SYDVKM. The V end lost 5 bases, the J end lost 4 bases, and 18 bases lay between the germline ends. This CDR3 is 16 amino acids long. Here the CDR3 reads CASSTPRGLNYNEQFF. As DNA, the CDR3 is TGTGCCAGCAGTACCCCCCGGGGTCTAAATTACAATGAGCAGTTCTTC.

In its sample, this clonotype ranks as medium-sized. The CDR3 bases are TGCGCCAGCAGCCAACCCGACAGGGATGAGCAGTTCTTC. It encodes CASSQPDRDEQFF. The genes are TRBV4-1 and TRBJ2-1; 7 nucleotides align to TRBD1. The V gene end was trimmed by 2 bases and the J gene end by 8 bases; junction bases not matched to a gene: 3. Germline CDR1 is MGHRA and CDR2 is YSYEKL. The CDR3 runs 13 residues.

The J gene is TRBJ1-2, the V gene TRBV12-3 or TRBV12-4, with D possibly matching TRBD1 (6 bases). The CDR3 contains 15 residues. V shed 3 bases and J shed 4 bases, with 15 bases lying between them. The CDR3: CASSFRGAGSYGYTF. The CDR3 DNA is TGTGCCAGCAGTTTCCGGGGGGCGGGAAGCTATGGCTACACCTTC.

CDR3 loop: CASSQTAGPATGELFF. CDR3 nucleotides: TGTGCCAGCAGCCAGACCGCGGGGCCCGCGACCGGGGAGCTGTTTTTT. The gene calls are TRBV7-6 and TRBJ2-2; possibly TRBD2 for D (6 bases). The CDR3 length is 16 residues. V dropped 5 bases and J dropped 5 bases, with 18 bases sitting between them. In germline, CDR1 is SGHVS, CDR2 FNYEAQ.

This clonotype was recorded a few times. The rearrangement joins TRBV7-2 to TRBJ1-2; no clear D gene. Germline CDR1 reads SGHTA; CDR2 reads FQGNSA. The CDR3 runs 13 residues. Trimming removed 0 bases from V and 8 bases from J, with 10 bases in between. The CDR3 loop is CASSLAGQGGYTF. The CDR3 DNA reads as TGTGCCAGCAGCTTAGCAGGGCAAGGCGGCTACACCTTC.

This clonotype was counted at least ten times. CDR3 DNA sequence: TGTGCCAGCAGTTACGTGACTAACACTGAAGCTTTCTTT. This gives the protein CASSYVTNTEAFF. This rearrangement joins TRBV6-2 or TRBV6-3 to TRBJ1-1; D gene unclear. CDR1 is MNHEY, CDR2 SVGEGT, per germline. The CDR3 length is 13 residues. Trimming shortened V by 2 bases and J by 2 bases, and 6 bases separated the two germline ends.

The gene calls are TRBV20-1 and TRBJ2-5, with 9 nucleotides matching TRBD2. After removal of 5 bases from V and 2 bases from J, the junction contained 6 bases not matched to a gene. The length of the CDR3 is 14 residues. Germline CDR1 and CDR2: DFQATT and SNEGSKA (reference sequence). The CDR3 spells CSALSGRGQETQYF. The DNA of the CDR3 is TGCAGTGCTCTTAGCGGGAGAGGGCAAGAGACCCAGTACTTC.

The table lists this clonotype with many counts. The V call is TRBV18, the J call TRBJ2-5; D unclear. V lost 4 bases and J lost 4, with 16 bases in between. The CDR3 sequence is 15 residues long. Germline V gene lookup returns CDR1 KGHSH and CDR2 LQKENI. The CDR3 sequence: CASSRSKGSPETQYF. The CDR3 DNA reads as TGTGCCAGCTCACGGAGCAAAGGATCCCCAGAGACCCAGTACTTC.

This clonotype has at least ten counts. The chain employs TRBV9 and TRBJ2-7; possible D gene TRBD1, 5 bases. Trimming stripped 0 bases from V and 0 bases from J, with 10 bases between. CDR1 and CDR2 (germline): SGDLS, YYNGEE. The CDR3 runs to 15 residues. CDR3 protein: CASSVGQGASYEQYF. DNA for the CDR3: TGTGCCAGCAGCGTAGGGCAGGGCGCCTCCTACGAGCAGTACTTC.

This clonotype was recorded at least ten times. At one end the junction does not follow the germline gene, possibly because of a read error. The rearrangement links TRBV9 to TRBJ1-1; D gene unclear. Per germline, CDR1 SGDLS and CDR2 YYNGEE. CDR3 length: 16 residues. The CDR3 here is CASSVGRGQMNTEAVF. CDR3 in DNA: TGTGCCAGCAGCGTAGGACGCGGGCAGATGAACACTGAAGCTGTCTTT.

This chain uses TRBV18 with TRBJ1-2; 11 nucleotides align to TRBD1. Germline V CDR1 and CDR2: KGHSH, LQKENI. The CDR3 sequence is 15 residues long. J lost 6 bases, V lost 1 base, and 4 bases had no gene match. For the CDR3, the DNA is TGTGCCAGCTCACCACAGGGACAGGGGGAGGATGGCTACACCTTC. Translating gives CASSPQGQGEDGYTF.

This clonotype was observed at least ten times. This chain uses TRBV11-1 with TRBJ2-7; 8 bases align to TRBD2. The CDR3 consists of 16 residues. CDR1 is SGHAT, CDR2 FQDESV, per germline (reference sequence). V lost 5 bases to trimming and J lost 5 bases; unmatched junction nucleotides: 14. In nucleotides, the CDR3 is TGTGCCAGCAGCCCCGGGAGGGACCCCTACGGCGACGAGCAGTACTTC. This gives the protein CASSPGRDPYGDEQYF.

The sample holds many counts of this clonotype. The rearrangement uses TRBV12-3 or TRBV12-4 and TRBJ2-7; 11 positions agree with TRBD2. V dropped 2 bases and J dropped 11; count of bases not matched to a gene: 5. This CDR3 comprises 13 residues. Written as DNA, the CDR3 is TGTGCCAGCAGTTTAAGGGGACTAGCGGTGGAGTACTTC. Translated, it gives CASSLRGLAVEYF.

The chain links TRBV6-2 or TRBV6-3 to TRBJ2-7; unclear D gene. There are 13 residues in the CDR3. Germline V gene lookup returns CDR1 MNHEY and CDR2 SVGEGT. Trimming removed 0 bases from V and 2 bases from J, with 5 bases in between. CDR3 amino acids: CASSYSGPYEQYF. DNA of the CDR3: TGTGCCAGCAGTTACTCGGGTCCCTACGAGCAGTACTTC.

This clonotype was recorded many times. This chain connects TRBV4-3 to TRBJ2-2; 11 nucleotides match TRBD2. Germline assignment: CDR1 LGHNA and CDR2 YSLEER. V dropped 3 bases and J dropped 3; count of bases not matched to a gene: 6. The CDR3 has 17 amino acids. The CDR3 loop reads CASSQDIAGGDTGELFF. The CDR3 DNA reads as TGCGCCAGCAGCCAGGATATAGCGGGGGGGGACACCGGGGAGCTGTTTTTT.

This clonotype was picked up many times. The J gene is TRBJ2-3, the V gene TRBV7-3; D is perhaps TRBD2 (5 bases). Germline CDR1 reads SGHTA; CDR2 reads FQGTGA. This CDR3 has 17 residues. The V end lost 2 bases, the J end lost 6 bases, and 21 bases lay between the germline ends. The CDR3: CASSLQSGPGSFDTQYF. The CDR3 DNA sequence: TGTGCCAGCAGCTTACAGTCAGGTCCGGGGTCCTTCGATACGCAGTATTTT.

This clonotype was seen more than once but under ten times. This chain links TRBV5-6 with TRBJ1-1; no reliable D call. Germline values: CDR1 SGHDT, CDR2 YYEEEE. Trimming removed 1 base from V and 1 base from J, with 5 bases in between. This CDR3 has 13 amino acids. The CDR3 protein is CASSLSPNTEAFF. CDR3 DNA: TGTGCCAGCAGCTTGAGCCCGAACACTGAAGCTTTCTTT.

This clonotype occurred many times. V gene TRBV4-1 combines with J gene TRBJ2-2; 10 nucleotides agree with TRBD2. The CDR3 is made up of 18 amino acids. Looked up from germline, CDR1 is MGHRA and CDR2 is YSYEKL. Germline trimming cut 0 bases from V and 5 bases from J; bases unmatched to any gene: 9. CDR3 in amino acids: CASSQDLFGLAATGELFF. CDR3 bases: TGCGCCAGCAGCCAAGATCTTTTCGGACTAGCGGCTACCGGGGAGCTGTTTTTT.

This clonotype was seen repeatedly, ten times or more. The gene calls are TRBV28 and TRBJ2-2; weak D call: TRBD2 (5 bases). The CDR3 is made up of 15 amino acids. Trimming shortened V by 7 bases and J by 6 bases, and 18 bases separated the two germline ends. Germline values: CDR1 MDHEN, CDR2 SYDVKM. The CDR3 DNA is TGTGCCAGCATCCCAGGAGGTCGGGTGCCCGGGGAGCTGTTTTTT. The encoded protein is CASIPGGRVPGELFF.

This clonotype was found a few times. The rearrangement links TRBV19 to TRBJ1-5; a weak D match, TRBD1 (6 bases). CDR1 and CDR2 from the germline V gene are LNHDA and SQIVND (reference sequence). The CDR3 consists of 14 residues. V was pared by 1 base and J by 6 bases, with 10 bases between. CDR3 protein: CASSIGGAGQPQHF. CDR3 bases: TGTGCCAGTAGTATAGGGGGGGCCGGTCAGCCCCAGCATTTT.

This clonotype was recorded many times. This sequence joins TRBV6-1 and TRBJ1-1; D possibly corresponds to TRBD1 (5 bases). CDR3 size: 16 residues. CDR1 is MNHNS, CDR2 SASEGT, per germline. V was trimmed by 5 bases and J by 1 base, leaving 17 bases between them. CDR3 in amino acids: CASSLVWGRENTEAFF. The CDR3 bases are TGTGCCAGCAGTCTCGTCTGGGGACGGGAGAACACTGAAGCTTTCTTT.

This clonotype has ten or more counts. The chain has TRBV28 and TRBJ2-1; D is undetermined. Germline V lookup: CDR1 MDHEN, CDR2 SYDVKM. The CDR3 spans 11 residues. The ends were cut back, 4 bases at V and 13 bases at J, with 11 bases in the middle. The CDR3 nucleotides read TGTGCCAGCAGTTCAATTGGGAAACAGTTCTTC. As protein: CASSSIGKQFF.

This chain links TRBV12-3 or TRBV12-4 with TRBJ2-1; D is possibly TRBD1 (6 bases). Deletions cut 6 bases from V and 7 bases from J, with 13 bases between. The CDR3 extends over 13 amino acids. The CDR3 sequence is CASSPLGANEQFF. In nucleotides, the CDR3 is TGTGCCAGCAGCCCACTGGGGGCTAATGAGCAGTTCTTC.

This chain uses TRBV19 with TRBJ2-1; D uncertain. V was clipped by 2 bases and J by 5 bases, with 7 bases between them. The CDR3 extends over 13 amino acids. The germline V gene encodes CDR1 LNHDA and CDR2 SQIVND (reference sequence). In DNA form, the CDR3 reads TGTGCCAGTAGTATATTGGTGGACAATGAGCAGTTCTTC. Translation: CASSILVDNEQFF.

This clonotype has a handful of counts. This rearrangement joins TRBV6-2 or TRBV6-3 to TRBJ2-7; tentatively, D is TRBD1 (6 bases). Germline CDR1 and CDR2: MNHEY and SVGEGT. Trimming left V 2 bases short and J 5 bases short, with 16 bases between. This CDR3 region has 15 residues. The CDR3 spells CASSYGSTGNHEQYF. CDR3 DNA sequence: TGTGCCAGCAGTTACGGGTCCACAGGGAACCACGAGCAGTACTTC.